This TCR beta chain was sequenced for a study of blood T cells in healthy people across ages. Looking at the study overall: Capture via template switching afforded approximately one barcoded beta molecule per two T cells.

Through a sample-barcoded 5' primer and a J-beta primer mix, a second PCR was run for 7 to 11 cycles. Per-sample output comprised a minimum of 2.5 million paired-end reads containing CDR3. MiXCR, run by TCRdb on the 5' RACE reads, gives a single entry per CDR3 protein. Of over a million distinct CDR3 sequences listed, approximately 43% were seen once; the top ten hold around 4%. The CDR3 runs 13 residues. V gave up 5 bases and J gave up 0 bases, with 10 bases separating them. Germline CDR1 and CDR2: SQVTM and ANQGSEA. This clonotype has more than one count but fewer than ten. The chain joins TRBV29-1 to TRBJ1-1; no reliable D call. The sample taken for sequencing was blood. The sequence was collected from a woman younger than 35 in good health. The CDR3, as DNA: TGCAGCGTTTATGACAAATTGAACACTGAAGCTTTCTTT. It specifies CSVYDKLNTEAFF.